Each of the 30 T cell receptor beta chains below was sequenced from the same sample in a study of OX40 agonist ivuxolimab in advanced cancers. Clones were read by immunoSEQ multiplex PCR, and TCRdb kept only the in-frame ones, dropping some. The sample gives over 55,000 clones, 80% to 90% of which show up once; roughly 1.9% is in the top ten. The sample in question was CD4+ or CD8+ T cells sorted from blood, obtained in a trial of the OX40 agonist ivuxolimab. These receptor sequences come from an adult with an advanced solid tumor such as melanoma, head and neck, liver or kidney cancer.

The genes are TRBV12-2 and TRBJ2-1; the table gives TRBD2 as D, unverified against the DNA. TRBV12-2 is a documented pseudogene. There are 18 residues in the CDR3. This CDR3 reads CASRLTLGRKSSYNEQFF. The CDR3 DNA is TGTGCAAGTCGCTTAACGCTCGGGAGAAAAAGCTCCTACAATGAGCAGTTCTTC.

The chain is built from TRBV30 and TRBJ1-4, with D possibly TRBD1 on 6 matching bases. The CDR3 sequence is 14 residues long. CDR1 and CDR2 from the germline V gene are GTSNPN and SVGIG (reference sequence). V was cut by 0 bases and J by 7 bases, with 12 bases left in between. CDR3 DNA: TGTGCCTGGAGTGTGGGACATATGGGTGAAAAACTGTTTTTT. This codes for CAWSVGHMGEKLFF.

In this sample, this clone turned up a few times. CDR3 loop: CASSQEQGKSYTF. DNA for the CDR3: TGCGCCAGCAGCCAAGAACAGGGAAAGAGCTACACCTTC. This chain joins TRBV4-3 and TRBJ1-2; D is possibly TRBD1 (6 bases). This CDR3 has 13 amino acids. The germline V gene has CDR1 LGHNA and CDR2 YSLEER. V was clipped by 0 bases and J by 9 bases, with 11 bases between them.

The CDR3 protein is CAWTVEVTGELFF. The CDR3 nucleotides are TGTGCCTGGACTGTGGAGGTCACCGGGGAGCTGTTTTTT. The chain is built from TRBV30 and TRBJ2-2; D perhaps matches TRBD2 (5 bases). This CDR3 is 13 amino acids long. In germline, CDR1 is GTSNPN, CDR2 SVGIG (reference sequence). V was cut by 4 bases and J by 4 bases, with 10 bases left in between.

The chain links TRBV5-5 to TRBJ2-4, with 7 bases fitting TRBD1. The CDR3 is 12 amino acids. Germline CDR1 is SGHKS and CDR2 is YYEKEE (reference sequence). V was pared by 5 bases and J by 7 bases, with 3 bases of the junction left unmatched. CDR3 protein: CASRLTGNIQYF. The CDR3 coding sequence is TGTGCCAGCAGGTTGACAGGGAACATTCAGTACTTC.

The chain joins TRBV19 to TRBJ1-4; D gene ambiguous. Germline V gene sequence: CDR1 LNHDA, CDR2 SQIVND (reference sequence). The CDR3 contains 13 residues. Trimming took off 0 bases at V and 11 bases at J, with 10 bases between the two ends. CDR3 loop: CASSIDGKEKLFF. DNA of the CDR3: TGTGCCAGTAGTATAGACGGGAAGGAGAAACTGTTTTTT.

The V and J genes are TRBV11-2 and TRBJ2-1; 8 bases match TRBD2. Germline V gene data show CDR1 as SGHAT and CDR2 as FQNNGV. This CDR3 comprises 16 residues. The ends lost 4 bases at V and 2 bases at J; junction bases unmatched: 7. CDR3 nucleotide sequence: TGTGCCAGCAGCTGGGGGGGAGCGGGAGCCTACAATGAGCAGTTCTTC. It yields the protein CASSWGGAGAYNEQFF.

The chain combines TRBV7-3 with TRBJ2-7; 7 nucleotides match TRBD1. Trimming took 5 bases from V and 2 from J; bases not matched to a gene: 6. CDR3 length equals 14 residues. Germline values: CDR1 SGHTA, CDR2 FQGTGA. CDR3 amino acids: CASSTWDRPYEQYV. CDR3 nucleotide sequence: TGTGCCAGCAGCACCTGGGACAGACCCTACGAGCAGTACGTC.

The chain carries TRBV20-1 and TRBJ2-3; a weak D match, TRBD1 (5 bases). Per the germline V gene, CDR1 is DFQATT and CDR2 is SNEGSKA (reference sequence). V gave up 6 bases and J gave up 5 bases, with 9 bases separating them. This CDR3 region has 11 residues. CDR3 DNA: TGCAGTGCCAGGGCGAGAGATACGCAGTATTTT. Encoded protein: CSARARDTQYF.

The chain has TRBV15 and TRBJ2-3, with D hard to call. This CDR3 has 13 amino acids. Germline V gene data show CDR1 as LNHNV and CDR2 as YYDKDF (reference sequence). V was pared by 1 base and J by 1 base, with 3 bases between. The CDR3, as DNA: TGTGCCACCAGCAGAGCTGGCACAGATACGCAGTATTTT. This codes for CATSRAGTDTQYF.

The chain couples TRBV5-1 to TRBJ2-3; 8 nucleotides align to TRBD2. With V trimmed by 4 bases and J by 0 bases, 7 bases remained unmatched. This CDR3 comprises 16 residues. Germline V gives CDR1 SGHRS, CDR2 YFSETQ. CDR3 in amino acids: CASSIRLARSTDTQYF. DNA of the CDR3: TGCGCCAGCAGCATAAGACTAGCGCGAAGCACAGATACGCAGTATTTT.

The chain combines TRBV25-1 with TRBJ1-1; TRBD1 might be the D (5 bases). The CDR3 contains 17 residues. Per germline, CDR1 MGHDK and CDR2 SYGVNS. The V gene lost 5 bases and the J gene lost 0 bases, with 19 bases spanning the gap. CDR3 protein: CASSSRRGRFMNTEAFF. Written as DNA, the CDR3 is TGTGCCAGCAGTTCCCGTCGGGGCAGGTTCATGAACACTGAAGCTTTCTTT. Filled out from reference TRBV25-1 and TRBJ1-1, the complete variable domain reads EADIYQTPRYLVIGTGKKITLECSQTMGHDKMYWYQQDPGMELHLIHYSYGVNSTEKGDLSSESTVSRIRTEHFPLTLESARPSHTSQYLCASSSRRGRFMNTEAFFGQGTRLTVV.

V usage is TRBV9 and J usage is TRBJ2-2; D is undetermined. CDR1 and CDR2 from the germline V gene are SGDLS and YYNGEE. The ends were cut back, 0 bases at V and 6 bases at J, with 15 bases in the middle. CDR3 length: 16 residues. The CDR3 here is CASSVVSAGFPGELFF. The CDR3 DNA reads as TGTGCCAGCAGCGTAGTGTCGGCAGGTTTTCCCGGGGAGCTGTTTTTT.

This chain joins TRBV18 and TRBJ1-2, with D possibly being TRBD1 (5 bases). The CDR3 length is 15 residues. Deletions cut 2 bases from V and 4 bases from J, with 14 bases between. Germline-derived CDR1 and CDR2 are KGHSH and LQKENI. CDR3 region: CASSPISGGTYGYTF. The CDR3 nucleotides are TGTGCCAGCTCACCAATTTCCGGGGGGACCTATGGCTACACCTTC.

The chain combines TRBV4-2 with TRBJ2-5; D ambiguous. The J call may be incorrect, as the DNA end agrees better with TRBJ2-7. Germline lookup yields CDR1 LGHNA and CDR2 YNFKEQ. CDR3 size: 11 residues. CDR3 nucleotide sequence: TGTGCCAGCAGCCACCGACACGAGCAGTACTTC. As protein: CASSHRHEQYF.

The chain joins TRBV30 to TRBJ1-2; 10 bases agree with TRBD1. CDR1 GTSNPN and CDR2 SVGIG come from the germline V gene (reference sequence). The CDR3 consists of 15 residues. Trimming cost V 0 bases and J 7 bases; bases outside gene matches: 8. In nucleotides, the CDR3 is TGTGCCTGGAGTGTTAAAGGGACAGGGGTCCCTGGCTACACCTTC. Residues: CAWSVKGTGVPGYTF.

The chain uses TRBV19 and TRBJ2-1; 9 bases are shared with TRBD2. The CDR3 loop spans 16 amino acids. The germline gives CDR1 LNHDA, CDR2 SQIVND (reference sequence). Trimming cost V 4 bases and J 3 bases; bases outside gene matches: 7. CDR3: CASSTSGTPGYNEQFF. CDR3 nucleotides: TGTGCCAGTAGTACTAGCGGGACCCCGGGCTACAATGAGCAGTTCTTC.

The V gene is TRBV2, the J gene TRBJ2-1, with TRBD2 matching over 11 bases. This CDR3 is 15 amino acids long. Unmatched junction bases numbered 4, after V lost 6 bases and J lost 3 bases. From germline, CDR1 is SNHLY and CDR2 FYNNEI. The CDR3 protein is CASRAGLAGYNEQFF. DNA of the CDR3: TGTGCCAGCAGGGCCGGACTAGCGGGCTACAATGAGCAGTTCTTC. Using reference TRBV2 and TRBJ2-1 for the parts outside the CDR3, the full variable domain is EPEVTQTPSHQVTQMGQEVILRCVPISNHLYFYWYRQILGQKVEFLVSFYNNEISEKSEIFDDQFSVERPDGSNFTLKIRSTKLEDSAMYFCASRAGLAGYNEQFFGPGTRLTVL.

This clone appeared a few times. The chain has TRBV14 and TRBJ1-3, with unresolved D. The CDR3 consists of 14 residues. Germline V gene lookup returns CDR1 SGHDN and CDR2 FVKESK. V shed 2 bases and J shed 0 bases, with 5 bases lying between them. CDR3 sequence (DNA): TGTGCCAGCAGCCAATCCGGCTCTGGAAACACCATATATTTT. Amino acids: CASSQSGSGNTIYF.

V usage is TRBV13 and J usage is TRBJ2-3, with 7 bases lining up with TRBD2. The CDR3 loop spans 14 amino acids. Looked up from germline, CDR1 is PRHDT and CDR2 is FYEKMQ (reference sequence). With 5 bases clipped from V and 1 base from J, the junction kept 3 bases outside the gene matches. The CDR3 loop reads CASSPTSGTDTQYF. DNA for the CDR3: TGTGCCAGCAGCCCCACTAGCGGCACAGATACGCAGTATTTT.

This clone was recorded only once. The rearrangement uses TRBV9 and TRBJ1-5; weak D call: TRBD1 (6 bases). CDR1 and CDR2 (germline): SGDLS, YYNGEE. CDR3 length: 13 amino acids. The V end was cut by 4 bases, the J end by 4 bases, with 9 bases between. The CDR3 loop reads CASSRTVNQPQHF. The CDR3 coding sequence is TGTGCCAGCAGCCGGACAGTAAATCAGCCCCAGCATTTT. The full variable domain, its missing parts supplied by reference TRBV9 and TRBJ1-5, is DSGVTQTPKHLITATGQRVTLRCSPRSGDLSVYWYQQSLDQGLQFLIQYYNGEERAKGNILERFSAQQFPDLHSELNLSSLELGDSALYFCASSRTVNQPQHFGDGTRLSIL.

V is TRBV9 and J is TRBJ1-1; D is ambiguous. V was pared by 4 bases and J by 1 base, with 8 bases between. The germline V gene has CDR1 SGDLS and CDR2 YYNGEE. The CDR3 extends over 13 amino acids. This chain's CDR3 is CASSPDWNTEAFF. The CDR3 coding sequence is TGTGCCAGCAGCCCTGACTGGAACACTGAAGCTTTCTTT.

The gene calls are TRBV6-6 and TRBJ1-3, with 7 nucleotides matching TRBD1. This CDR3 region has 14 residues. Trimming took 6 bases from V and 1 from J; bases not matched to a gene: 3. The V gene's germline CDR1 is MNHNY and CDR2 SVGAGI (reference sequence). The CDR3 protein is CASREQGSGNTIYF. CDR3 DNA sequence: TGTGCCAGCAGGGAACAGGGGTCTGGAAACACCATATATTTT.

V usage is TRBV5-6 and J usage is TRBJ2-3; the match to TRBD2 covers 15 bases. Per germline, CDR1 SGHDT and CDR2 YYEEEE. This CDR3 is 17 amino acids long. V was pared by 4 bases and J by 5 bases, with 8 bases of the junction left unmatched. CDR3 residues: CASSAGLAGGPGDTQYF. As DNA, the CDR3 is TGTGCCAGCAGCGCAGGACTAGCGGGAGGGCCGGGAGATACGCAGTATTTT.

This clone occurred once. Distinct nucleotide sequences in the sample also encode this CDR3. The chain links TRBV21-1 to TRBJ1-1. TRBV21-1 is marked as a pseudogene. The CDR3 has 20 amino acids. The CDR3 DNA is TGTGCCAGCAGCACTATTTATTACGAGGGTGCGGGTAGGGTGAACACTGAAGCTTTCTTT. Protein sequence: CASSTIYYEGAGRVNTEAFF.

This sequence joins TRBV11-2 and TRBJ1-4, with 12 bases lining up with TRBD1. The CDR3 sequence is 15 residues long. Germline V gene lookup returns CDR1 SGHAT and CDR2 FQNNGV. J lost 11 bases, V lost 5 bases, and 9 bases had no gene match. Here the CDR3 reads CASSPAGTGGSKLFF. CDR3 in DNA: TGTGCCAGCAGCCCAGCCGGGACAGGGGGCTCGAAACTGTTTTTT.

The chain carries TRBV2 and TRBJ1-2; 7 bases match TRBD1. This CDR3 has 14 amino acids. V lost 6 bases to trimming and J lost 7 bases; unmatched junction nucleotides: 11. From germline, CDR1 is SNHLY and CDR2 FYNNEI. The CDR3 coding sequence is TGTGCCAGCAGCAGAGACAGGGCTGGAGTTGGCTACACCTTC. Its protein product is CASSRDRAGVGYTF.

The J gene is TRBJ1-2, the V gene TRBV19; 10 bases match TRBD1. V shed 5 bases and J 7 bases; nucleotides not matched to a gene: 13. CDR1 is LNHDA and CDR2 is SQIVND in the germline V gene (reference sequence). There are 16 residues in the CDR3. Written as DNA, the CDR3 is TGTGCCAGTAGTCTCCTCGATAGGACAGGGGGATCTGGCTACACCTTC. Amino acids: CASSLLDRTGGSGYTF.

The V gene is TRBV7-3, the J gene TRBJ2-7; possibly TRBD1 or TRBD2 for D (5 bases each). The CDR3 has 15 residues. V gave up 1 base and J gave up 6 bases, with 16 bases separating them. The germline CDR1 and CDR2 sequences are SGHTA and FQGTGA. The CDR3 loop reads CASSLSGTGPREQYF. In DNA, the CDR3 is TGTGCCAGCAGCTTAAGTGGGACGGGCCCTCGCGAGCAGTACTTC.

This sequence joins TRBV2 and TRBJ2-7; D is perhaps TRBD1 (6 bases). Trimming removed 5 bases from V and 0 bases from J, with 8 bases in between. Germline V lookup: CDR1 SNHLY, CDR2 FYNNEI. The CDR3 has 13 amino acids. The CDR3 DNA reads TGTGCCAGCAGTACAGGGAGCTCCTACGAGCAGTACTTC. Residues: CASSTGSSYEQYF.